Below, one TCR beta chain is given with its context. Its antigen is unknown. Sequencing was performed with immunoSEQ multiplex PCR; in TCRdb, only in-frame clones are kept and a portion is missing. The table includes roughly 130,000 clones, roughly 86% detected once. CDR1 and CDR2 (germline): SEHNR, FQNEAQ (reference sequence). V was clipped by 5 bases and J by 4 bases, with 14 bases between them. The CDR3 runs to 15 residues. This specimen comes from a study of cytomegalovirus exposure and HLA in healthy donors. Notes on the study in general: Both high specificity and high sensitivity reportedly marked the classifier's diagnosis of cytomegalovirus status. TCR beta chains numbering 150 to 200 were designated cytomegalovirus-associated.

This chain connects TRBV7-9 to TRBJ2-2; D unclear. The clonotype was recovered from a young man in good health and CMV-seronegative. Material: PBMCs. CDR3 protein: CASSRTTESTGELFF. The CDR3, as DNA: TGTGCCAGCAGCCGTACAACAGAGAGCACCGGGGAGCTGTTTTTT.